Listed here are 20 T cell receptor beta chains from one sample, sequenced in a study of a mutant IDH1 vaccine in newly diagnosed glioma. The antigens of these receptors remain unknown. Sequencing was performed with immunoSEQ multiplex PCR; in TCRdb, only in-frame clones are kept and a portion is missing. Of roughly 70,000 clones listed, about 80% are singletons. Time point in this sample: week 23, last vaccination. A 20-mer mutant IDH1 peptide at 300 ug was injected subcutaneously with topical imiquimod. The source material was PBMCs, sampled from a glioma patient whose treatment included an IDH1 peptide vaccine. These TCRs come from a man in his late teens or twenties with glioma.

This clone came up once. The gene calls are TRBV6-5 and TRBJ1-1, with D hard to call. The V and J ends lost 0 bases and 2 bases respectively, with 7 bases between them. Germline lookup yields CDR1 MNHEY and CDR2 SVGAGI. This CDR3 has 14 amino acids. The CDR3 nucleotides are TGTGCCAGCAGTTACTCGGGAAGCAACACTGAAGCTTTCTTT. It is translated as CASSYSGSNTEAFF.

This clone was observed a handful of times. This chain joins TRBV2 and TRBJ1-5; D gene ambiguous. The CDR3 runs to 15 residues. Germline CDR1 SNHLY, CDR2 FYNNEI. Trimming took off 2 bases at V and 5 bases at J, with 13 bases between the two ends. The CDR3 region is CASSENLAGHQPQHF. The DNA of the CDR3 is TGTGCCAGCAGTGAAAATTTGGCTGGGCATCAGCCCCAGCATTTT.

The chain has TRBV4-2 and TRBJ2-7; 14 bases match TRBD2. This CDR3 has 16 residues. Looked up from germline, CDR1 is LGHNA and CDR2 is YNFKEQ. With V trimmed by 1 base and J by 6 bases, 5 bases remained unmatched. CDR3 amino acids: CASSQGTSGRPTEQYF. The CDR3 DNA reads TGTGCCAGCAGCCAAGGGACTAGCGGGAGGCCGACCGAGCAGTACTTC.

The V gene is TRBV7-2, the J gene TRBJ1-1; 7 bases line up with TRBD1. V shed 5 bases and J 5 bases; nucleotides not matched to a gene: 5. This CDR3 contains 13 residues. Germline CDR1 and CDR2: SGHTA and FQGNSA. The CDR3 sequence: CASSQTTGTEAFF. In DNA form, the CDR3 reads TGTGCCAGCAGCCAGACGACAGGGACTGAAGCTTTCTTT.

V gene TRBV30 combines with J gene TRBJ2-3, with D possibly being TRBD2 (5 bases). CDR3 length equals 14 residues. The germline CDR1 and CDR2 sequences are GTSNPN and SVGIG (reference sequence). The V end was cut by 2 bases, the J end by 4 bases, with 13 bases between. The CDR3: CAWSTARGADTQYF. For the CDR3, the DNA is TGTGCCTGGAGTACCGCACGGGGAGCAGATACGCAGTATTTT.

The rearrangement joins TRBV2 to TRBJ1-5; 7 bases line up with TRBD1. Germline V CDR1 and CDR2: SNHLY, FYNNEI. V lost 7 bases to trimming and J lost 6 bases; unmatched junction nucleotides: 18. The CDR3 covers 17 residues. The CDR3 loop reads CASTPRFVGGVSQPQHF. The CDR3 DNA is TGTGCCAGCACCCCCAGGTTCGTAGGGGGCGTTAGTCAGCCCCAGCATTTT. The whole variable domain, remainder taken from reference TRBV2 and TRBJ1-5, is EPEVTQTPSHQVTQMGQEVILRCVPISNHLYFYWYRQILGQKVEFLVSFYNNEISEKSEIFDDQFSVERPDGSNFTLKIRSTKLEDSAMYFCASTPRFVGGVSQPQHFGDGTRLSIL.

The chain uses TRBV7-2 and TRBJ1-2, with D perhaps matching TRBD1 (5 bases). Trimming shortened V by 2 bases and J by 4 bases, and 14 bases separated the two germline ends. Per germline, CDR1 SGHTA and CDR2 FQGNSA. The CDR3 has 15 amino acids. This chain's CDR3 is CASSLLGQQAYGYTF. CDR3 in DNA: TGTGCCAGCAGCTTATTGGGTCAACAGGCCTATGGCTACACCTTC.

The rearrangement uses TRBV5-1 and TRBJ2-1; D not certain. This CDR3 has 13 amino acids. The V gene's germline CDR1 is SGHRS and CDR2 YFSETQ. V lost 5 bases and J lost 7, with 13 bases in between. Written as DNA, the CDR3 is TGCGCCAGCAGGGGGATGGGCGAGAATGAGCAGTTCTTC. This gives the protein CASRGMGENEQFF.

As DNA, the CDR3 is TGTGCCAGCAGCTTAGGGACAGGGGTTGGGGAAAAACTGTTTTTT. Its protein is CASSLGTGVGEKLFF. The chain has TRBV11-2 and TRBJ1-4; 9 positions agree with TRBD1. V lost 1 base, J lost 8 bases, and 5 bases stayed unmatched. Germline CDR1 is SGHAT and CDR2 is FQNNGV. The CDR3 consists of 15 residues. The full variable domain, with the rest looked up from reference TRBV11-2 and TRBJ1-4, is EAGVAQSPRYKIIEKRQSVAFWCNPISGHATLYWYQQILGQGPKLLIQFQNNGVVDDSQLPKDRFSAERLKGVDSTLKIQPAKLEDSAVYLCASSLGTGVGEKLFFGSGTQLSVL.

This clone was seen repeatedly, ten times or more. This chain uses TRBV5-6 with TRBJ1-1; tentatively, D is TRBD1 (5 bases). This CDR3 comprises 12 residues. Trimming left V 2 bases short and J 5 bases short, with 7 bases between. CDR1 SGHDT and CDR2 YYEEEE come from the germline V gene. The CDR3 DNA is TGTGCCAGCAGCTTTTGGGGGACTGAAGCTTTCTTT. Its protein is CASSFWGTEAFF. The whole variable domain, remainder taken from reference TRBV5-6 and TRBJ1-1, is DAGVTQSPTHLIKTRGQQVTLRCSPKSGHDTVSWYQQALGQGPQFIFQYYEEEERQRGNFPDRFSGHQFPNYSSELNVNALLLGDSALYLCASSFWGTEAFFGQGTRLTVV.

This rearrangement joins TRBV5-1 to TRBJ1-3; 11 bases fit TRBD1. After removal of 4 bases from V and 4 bases from J, the junction contained 13 bases not matched to a gene. The CDR3 is 18 amino acids. The germline gives CDR1 SGHRS, CDR2 YFSETQ. The DNA of the CDR3 is TGCGCCAGCAGCCTTGGACAGGGGGCGTCGATATTAGGAAACACCATATATTTT. It yields the protein CASSLGQGASILGNTIYF.

The chain links TRBV30 to TRBJ2-3, with 8 bases matching TRBD1. CDR1 is GTSNPN and CDR2 is SVGIG in the germline V gene (reference sequence). The ends lost 3 bases at V and 0 bases at J; junction bases unmatched: 20. There are 20 residues in the CDR3. The CDR3 region is CAWSTGDRILLVPSTDTQYF. CDR3 nucleotides: TGTGCCTGGAGCACTGGGGACAGGATACTATTAGTCCCTAGCACAGATACGCAGTATTTT.

The chain has TRBV4-3 and TRBJ2-3; D is possibly TRBD1 (6 bases). There are 15 residues in the CDR3. The germline V gene has CDR1 LGHNA and CDR2 YSLEER. With 4 bases removed from V and 2 bases from J, the gap between germline ends came to 13 bases. The CDR3: CASSLQTGYTDTQYF. The CDR3 coding sequence is TGCGCCAGCAGCCTTCAGACAGGTTACACAGATACGCAGTATTTT.

CDR3: CASSLGLEYTDEQFF. The CDR3 coding sequence is TGTGCCAGCAGCCTCGGACTAGAGTATACCGATGAGCAGTTCTTC. The rearrangement uses TRBV28 and TRBJ2-1; TRBD2 aligns across 7 bases. The germline V gene has CDR1 MDHEN and CDR2 SYDVKM. Germline trimming cut 6 bases from V and 8 bases from J; bases unmatched to any gene: 13. CDR3 size: 15 residues.

The V call is TRBV5-6, the J call TRBJ2-4, with D perhaps matching TRBD1 or TRBD2 (5 bases each). Germline V CDR1 and CDR2: SGHDT, YYEEEE. The CDR3 is 16 amino acids. Trimming removed 4 bases at V and 2 bases at J, with 16 bases between. The CDR3 region has the DNA TGTGCCAGCAGCGGGGGAGAGGTCCTAACCAAAAACATTCAGTACTTC. Amino acid sequence: CASSGGEVLTKNIQYF.

The chain links TRBV19 to TRBJ2-1, with D unclear. This CDR3 is built from 15 residues. Trimming pared 5 bases from V and 4 bases from J, leaving 15 bases between. The V gene's germline CDR1 is LNHDA and CDR2 SQIVND (reference sequence). CDR3 protein: CASSFQPTEYNEQFF. DNA of the CDR3: TGTGCCAGTAGTTTCCAACCTACGGAGTACAATGAGCAGTTCTTC.

V and J are TRBV11-2 and TRBJ1-3; D is ambiguous. Trimming shortened V by 1 base and J by 1 base, and 11 bases separated the two germline ends. This CDR3 is built from 16 residues. CDR1 and CDR2 from the germline V gene are SGHAT and FQNNGV. Written as DNA, the CDR3 is TGTGCCAGCAGCTTAGTGTCGGGGTTTTCTGGAAACACCATATATTTT. This gives the protein CASSLVSGFSGNTIYF. The full variable domain, in which reference TRBV11-2 and TRBJ1-3 provide the parts outside the CDR3, is EAGVAQSPRYKIIEKRQSVAFWCNPISGHATLYWYQQILGQGPKLLIQFQNNGVVDDSQLPKDRFSAERLKGVDSTLKIQPAKLEDSAVYLCASSLVSGFSGNTIYFGEGSWLTVV.

The J gene is TRBJ1-1, the V gene TRBV19; D gene uncertain. The V and J ends lost 5 bases and 3 bases respectively, with 4 bases between them. The CDR3 contains 11 residues. Germline assignment: CDR1 LNHDA and CDR2 SQIVND (reference sequence). The CDR3 DNA sequence: TGTGCCAGTAGTTTTTACACTGAAGCTTTCTTT. Translated: CASSFYTEAFF.

The chain recombines TRBV5-1 with TRBJ1-2, with 7 bases identical to TRBD1. The J segment lost 7 bases and the V segment lost 0 bases, leaving 12 bases of the junction unmatched. The CDR3 totals 16 residues. Germline V gene sequence: CDR1 SGHRS, CDR2 YFSETQ. The CDR3 reads CASSLGDLGGRPGYTF. DNA for the CDR3: TGCGCCAGCAGCTTGGGCGACCTAGGGGGCCGACCTGGCTACACCTTC.

This clone occurred a few times. J is TRBJ1-5 and V is TRBV7-2; unclear D gene. Germline loops: CDR1 SGHTA, CDR2 FQGNSA. The V end was cut by 3 bases, the J end by 5 bases, with 5 bases between. The CDR3 has 12 residues. In nucleotides, the CDR3 is TGTGCCAGCAGCTTGCCCCATCAGCCCCAGCATTTT. Amino acids: CASSLPHQPQHF.